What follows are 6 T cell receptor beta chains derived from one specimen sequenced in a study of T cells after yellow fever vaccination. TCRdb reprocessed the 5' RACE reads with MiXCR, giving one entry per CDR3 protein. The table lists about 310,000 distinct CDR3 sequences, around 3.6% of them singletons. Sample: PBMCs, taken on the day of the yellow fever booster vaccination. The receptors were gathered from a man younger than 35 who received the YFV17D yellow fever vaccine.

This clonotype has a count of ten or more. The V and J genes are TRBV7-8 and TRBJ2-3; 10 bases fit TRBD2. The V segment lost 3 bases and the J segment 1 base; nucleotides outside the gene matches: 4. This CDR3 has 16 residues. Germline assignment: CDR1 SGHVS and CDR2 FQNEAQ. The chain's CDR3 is CASSFLAGGRTDTQYF. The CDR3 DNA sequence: TGTGCCAGCAGCTTCTTAGCGGGGGGACGCACAGATACGCAGTATTTT.

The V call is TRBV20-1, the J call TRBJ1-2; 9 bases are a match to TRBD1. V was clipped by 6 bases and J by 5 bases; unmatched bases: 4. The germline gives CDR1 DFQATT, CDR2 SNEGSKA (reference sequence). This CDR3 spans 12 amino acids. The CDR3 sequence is CSAQGQGYGYTF. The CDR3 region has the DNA TGCAGTGCCCAGGGACAGGGATATGGCTACACCTTC.

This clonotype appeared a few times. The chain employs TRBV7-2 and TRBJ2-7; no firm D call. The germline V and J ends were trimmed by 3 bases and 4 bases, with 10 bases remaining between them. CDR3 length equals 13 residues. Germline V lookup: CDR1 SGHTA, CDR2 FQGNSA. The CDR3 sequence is CASSLGALYEQYF. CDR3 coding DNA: TGTGCCAGCAGCTTGGGCGCCCTTTACGAGCAGTACTTC.

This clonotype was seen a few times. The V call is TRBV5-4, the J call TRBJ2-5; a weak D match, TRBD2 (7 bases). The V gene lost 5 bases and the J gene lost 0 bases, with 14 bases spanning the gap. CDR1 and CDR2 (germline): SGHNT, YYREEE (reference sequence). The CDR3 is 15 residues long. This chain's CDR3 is CASSEGGYHQETQYF. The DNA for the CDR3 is TGTGCCAGCAGTGAGGGGGGGTACCACCAAGAGACCCAGTACTTC.

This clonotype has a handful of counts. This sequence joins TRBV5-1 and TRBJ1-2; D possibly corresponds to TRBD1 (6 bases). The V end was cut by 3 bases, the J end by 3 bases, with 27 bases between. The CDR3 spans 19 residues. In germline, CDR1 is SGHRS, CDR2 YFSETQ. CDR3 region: CASSYAPIPQTGNYYGYTF. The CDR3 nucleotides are TGCGCCAGCAGCTACGCCCCAATCCCACAGACAGGCAACTACTATGGCTACACCTTC.

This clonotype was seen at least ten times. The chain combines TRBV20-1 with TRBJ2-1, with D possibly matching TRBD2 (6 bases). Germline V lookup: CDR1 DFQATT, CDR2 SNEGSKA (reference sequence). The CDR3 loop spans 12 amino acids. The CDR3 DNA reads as TGCAGCCGGGGGAAAGAGTACAATGAGCAGTTCTTC. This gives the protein CSRGKEYNEQFF.